In its sample, the clone carrying this T cell receptor (beta chain) was seen once. This sample stems from a study of T cell responses to AZD1222 COVID-19 vaccine. Germline V lookup: CDR1 SGHRS, CDR2 YFSETQ. Trimming cost V 2 bases and J 4 bases, with 13 bases left between them. The CDR3 spans 14 residues. The protocol was immunoSEQ multiplex PCR, while the TCRdb copy is restricted to in-frame clones and leaves out a portion. The sample records some 99,000 clones, roughly 90% being singletons. The sequence came from an adult who received the AZD1222 COVID-19 vaccine. The specimen comprised peripheral blood, sampled 28 days after the second AZD1222 dose. The chain employs TRBV5-1 and TRBJ2-7; weak D call: TRBD1 (6 bases). The CDR3 loop is CASSFLVRGYEQYF. As DNA, the CDR3 is TGCGCCAGCAGCTTCCTGGTCAGGGGTTACGAGCAGTACTTC. Combining the CDR3 with reference TRBV5-1 and TRBJ2-7 gives the whole variable domain KAGVTQTPRYLIKTRGQQVTLSCSPISGHRSVSWYQQTPGQGLQFLFEYFSETQRNKGNFPGRFSGRQFSNSRSEMNVSTLELGDSALYLCASSFLVRGYEQYFGPGTRLTVT.